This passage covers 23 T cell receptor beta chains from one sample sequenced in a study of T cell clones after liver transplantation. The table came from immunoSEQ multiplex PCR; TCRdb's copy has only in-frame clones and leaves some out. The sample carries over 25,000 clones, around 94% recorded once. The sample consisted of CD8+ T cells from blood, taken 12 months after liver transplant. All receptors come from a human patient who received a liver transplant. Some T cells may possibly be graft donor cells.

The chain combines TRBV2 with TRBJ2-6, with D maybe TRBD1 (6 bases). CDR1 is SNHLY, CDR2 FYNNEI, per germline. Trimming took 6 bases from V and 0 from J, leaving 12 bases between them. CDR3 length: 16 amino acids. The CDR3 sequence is CASSYDRSSGANVLTF. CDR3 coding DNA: TGTGCCAGCAGCTATGACAGGAGCTCTGGGGCCAACGTCCTGACTTTC.

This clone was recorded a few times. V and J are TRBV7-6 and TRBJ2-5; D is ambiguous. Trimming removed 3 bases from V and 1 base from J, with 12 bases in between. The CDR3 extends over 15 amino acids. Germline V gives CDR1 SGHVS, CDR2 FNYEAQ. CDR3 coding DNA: TGTGCCAGCAGCTTTAGGGCCAAAATCCAAGAGACCCAGTACTTC. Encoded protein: CASSFRAKIQETQYF.

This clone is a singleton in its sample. The CDR3 spells CASSLGTTVYNEQFF. The DNA for the CDR3 is TGTGCCAGCAGTTTAGGGACTACAGTCTACAATGAGCAGTTCTTC. V usage is TRBV27 and J usage is TRBJ2-1; 7 bases agree with TRBD2. Germline CDR1 MNHEY, CDR2 SMNVEV (reference sequence). V dropped 2 bases and J dropped 3; count of bases not matched to a gene: 4. The CDR3 covers 15 residues.

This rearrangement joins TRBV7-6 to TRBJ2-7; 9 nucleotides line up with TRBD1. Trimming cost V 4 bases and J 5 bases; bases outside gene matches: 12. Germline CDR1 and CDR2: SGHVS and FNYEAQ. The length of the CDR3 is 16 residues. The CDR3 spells CASSSHPGQGRDEQYF. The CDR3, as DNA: TGTGCCAGCAGCTCACACCCGGGACAGGGTCGGGACGAGCAGTACTTC.

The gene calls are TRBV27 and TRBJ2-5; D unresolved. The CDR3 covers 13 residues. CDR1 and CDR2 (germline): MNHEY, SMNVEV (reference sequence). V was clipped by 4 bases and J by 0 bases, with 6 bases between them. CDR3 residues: CASSSGHQETQYF. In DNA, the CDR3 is TGTGCCAGCAGTTCTGGCCACCAAGAGACCCAGTACTTC.

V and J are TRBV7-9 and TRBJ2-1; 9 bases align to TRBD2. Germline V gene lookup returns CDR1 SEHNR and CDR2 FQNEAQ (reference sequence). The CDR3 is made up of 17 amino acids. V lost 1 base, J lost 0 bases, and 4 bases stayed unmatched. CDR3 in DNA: TGTGCCAGCAGCTTAGTCCTAGCGGGAAGCTCCTACAATGAGCAGTTCTTC. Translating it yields CASSLVLAGSSYNEQFF.

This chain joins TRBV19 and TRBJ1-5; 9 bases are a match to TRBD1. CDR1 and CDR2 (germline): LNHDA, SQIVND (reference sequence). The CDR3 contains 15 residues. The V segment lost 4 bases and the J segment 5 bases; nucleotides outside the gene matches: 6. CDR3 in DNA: TGTGCCAGTAGTAGGACAGGGGTTATCGATCAGCCCCAGCATTTT. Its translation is CASSRTGVIDQPQHF.

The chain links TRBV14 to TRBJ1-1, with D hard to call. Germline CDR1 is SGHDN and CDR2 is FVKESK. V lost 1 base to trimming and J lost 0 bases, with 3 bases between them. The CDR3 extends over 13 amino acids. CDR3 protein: CASSQVMNTEAFF. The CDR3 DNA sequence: TGTGCCAGCAGCCAAGTCATGAACACTGAAGCTTTCTTT.

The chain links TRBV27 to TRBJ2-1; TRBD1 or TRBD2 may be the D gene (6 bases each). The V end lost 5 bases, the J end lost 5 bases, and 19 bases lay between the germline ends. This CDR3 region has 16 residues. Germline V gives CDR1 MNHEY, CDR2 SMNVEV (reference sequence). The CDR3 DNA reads TGTGCCAGCAGTCAGGGGACTTCCCTTCTCAACAATGAGCAGTTCTTC. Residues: CASSQGTSLLNNEQFF.

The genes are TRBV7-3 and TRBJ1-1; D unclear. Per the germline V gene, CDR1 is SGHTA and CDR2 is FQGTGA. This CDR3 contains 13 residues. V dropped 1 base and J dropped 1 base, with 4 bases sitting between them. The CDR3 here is CASSLRWNTEAFF. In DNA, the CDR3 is TGTGCCAGCAGCTTAAGATGGAACACTGAAGCTTTCTTT.

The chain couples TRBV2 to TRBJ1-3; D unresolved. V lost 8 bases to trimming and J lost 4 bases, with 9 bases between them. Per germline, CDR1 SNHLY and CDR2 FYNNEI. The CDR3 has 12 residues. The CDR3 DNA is TGTGCCAGCCTGTCGAGCGGAAACACCATATATTTT. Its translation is CASLSSGNTIYF.

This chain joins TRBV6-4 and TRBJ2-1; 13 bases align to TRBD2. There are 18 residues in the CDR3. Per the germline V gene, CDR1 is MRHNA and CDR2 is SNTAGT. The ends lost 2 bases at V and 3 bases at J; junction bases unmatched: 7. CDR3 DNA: TGTGCCAGCAGTGACGATTGGGGGACTAGCGGGATCTACAATGAGCAGTTCTTC. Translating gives CASSDDWGTSGIYNEQFF.

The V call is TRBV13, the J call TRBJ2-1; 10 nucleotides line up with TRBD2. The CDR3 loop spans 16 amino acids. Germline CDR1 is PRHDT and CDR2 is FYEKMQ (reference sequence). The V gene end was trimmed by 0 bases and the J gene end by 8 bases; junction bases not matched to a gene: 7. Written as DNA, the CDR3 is TGTGCCAGCAGCTTAGGAACTAGCGGGACGGTAGATGAGCAGTTCTTC. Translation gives CASSLGTSGTVDEQFF.

In DNA form, the CDR3 reads TGTGCCAGCAGCCAACCGGGAGGAGGCGAGCAGTACTTC. The encoded protein is CASSQPGGGEQYF. This chain connects TRBV27 to TRBJ2-7; 7 bases agree with TRBD2. The CDR3 covers 13 residues. The V and J ends lost 6 bases and 6 bases, in that order; junction bases with no gene match: 8. Germline V gene data show CDR1 as MNHEY and CDR2 as SMNVEV (reference sequence).

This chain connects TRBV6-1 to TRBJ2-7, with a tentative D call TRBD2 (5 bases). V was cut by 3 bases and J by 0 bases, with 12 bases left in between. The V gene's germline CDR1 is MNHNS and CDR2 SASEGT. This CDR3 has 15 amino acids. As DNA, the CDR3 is TGTGCCAGCAGTGACGGGCTAGCCCTCTCCTACGAGCAGTACTTC. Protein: CASSDGLALSYEQYF.

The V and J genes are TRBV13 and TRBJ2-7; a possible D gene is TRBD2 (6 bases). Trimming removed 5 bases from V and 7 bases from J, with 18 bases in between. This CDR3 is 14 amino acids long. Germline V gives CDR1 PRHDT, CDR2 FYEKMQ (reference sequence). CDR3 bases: TGTGCCAGCAGCCCATCTCGCACAAGCGGGGAGCAGTACTTC. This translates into CASSPSRTSGEQYF.

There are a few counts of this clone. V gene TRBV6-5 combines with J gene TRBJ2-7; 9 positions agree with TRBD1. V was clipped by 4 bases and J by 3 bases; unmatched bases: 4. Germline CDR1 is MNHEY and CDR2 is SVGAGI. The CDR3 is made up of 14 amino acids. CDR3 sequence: CASSLQGANYEQYF. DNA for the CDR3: TGTGCCAGCAGTTTACAGGGGGCCAACTACGAGCAGTACTTC.

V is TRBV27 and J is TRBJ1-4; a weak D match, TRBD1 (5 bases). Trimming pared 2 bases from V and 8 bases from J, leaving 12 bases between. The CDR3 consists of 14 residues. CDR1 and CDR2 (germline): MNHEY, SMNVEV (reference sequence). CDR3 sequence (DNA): TGTGCCAGCAGTTTACTCGGTGGGGGGGAAAAACTGTTTTTT. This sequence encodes CASSLLGGGEKLFF.

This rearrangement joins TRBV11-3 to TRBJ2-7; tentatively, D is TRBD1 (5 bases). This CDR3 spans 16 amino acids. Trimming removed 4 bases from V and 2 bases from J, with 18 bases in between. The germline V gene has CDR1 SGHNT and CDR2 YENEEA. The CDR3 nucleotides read TGTGCCAGCAGCTCCTACGTGGACATCGACCCCTACGAGCAGTACTTC. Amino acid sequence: CASSSYVDIDPYEQYF.

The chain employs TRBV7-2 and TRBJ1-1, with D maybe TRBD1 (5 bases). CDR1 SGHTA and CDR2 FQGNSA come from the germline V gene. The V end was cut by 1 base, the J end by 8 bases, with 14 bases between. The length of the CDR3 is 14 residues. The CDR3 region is CASSLVPGNWEAFF. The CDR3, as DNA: TGTGCCAGCAGCTTAGTACCAGGGAATTGGGAAGCTTTCTTT. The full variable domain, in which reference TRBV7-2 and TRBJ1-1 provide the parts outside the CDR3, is GAGVSQSPSNKVTEKGKDVELRCDPISGHTALYWYRQSLGQGLEFLIYFQGNSAPDKSGLPSDRFSAERTGGSVSTLTIQRTQQEDSAVYLCASSLVPGNWEAFFGQGTRLTVV.

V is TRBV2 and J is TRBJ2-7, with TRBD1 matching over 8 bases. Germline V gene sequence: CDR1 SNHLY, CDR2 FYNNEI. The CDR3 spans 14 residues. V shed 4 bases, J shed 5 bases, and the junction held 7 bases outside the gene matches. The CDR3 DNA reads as TGTGCCAGCAGTGTTGGCCAGGGGGCGAACGAGCAGTACTTC. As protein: CASSVGQGANEQYF.

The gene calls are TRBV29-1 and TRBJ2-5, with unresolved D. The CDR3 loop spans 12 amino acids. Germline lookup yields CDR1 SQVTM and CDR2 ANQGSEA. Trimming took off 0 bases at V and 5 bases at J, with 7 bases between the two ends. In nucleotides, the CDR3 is TGCAGCGTTGAAGATGGGGTGGAGACCCAGTACTTC. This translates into CSVEDGVETQYF.

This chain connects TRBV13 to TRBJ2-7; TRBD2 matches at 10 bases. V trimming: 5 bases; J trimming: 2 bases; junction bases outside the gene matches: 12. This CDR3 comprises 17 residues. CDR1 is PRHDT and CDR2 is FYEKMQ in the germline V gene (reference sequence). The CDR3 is CASSPLPSGSSAYEQYF. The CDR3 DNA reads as TGTGCCAGCAGCCCCCTCCCTAGCGGGAGTTCGGCCTACGAGCAGTACTTC.